The clone carrying this T cell receptor (beta chain) was observed many times. The germline CDR1 and CDR2 sequences are DFQATT and SNEGSKA (reference sequence). With 2 bases clipped from V and 3 bases from J, the junction kept 3 bases outside the gene matches. The CDR3 loop spans 15 amino acids. These data belong to a study of T cells of healthy individuals. Using its own MiXCR run on the 5' RACE reads, TCRdb lists one record per CDR3 protein. The table has about 41,000 distinct CDR3 sequences, about 4.2% seen once; the top ten hold 9.2%. The sequence was collected from a human donor in good health. The rearrangement links TRBV20-1 to TRBJ2-2; 10 bases agree with TRBD2. The CDR3 nucleotides read TGCAGTGCTAGAAGAGGGACTAGCGACACCGGGGAGCTGTTTTTT. Protein: CSARRGTSDTGELFF.